This T cell receptor (beta chain) emerged from a study of regulatory T cells in long-lasting Graves disease. Overall study findings and caveats: Repertoires from persistent disease leaned toward TRBV28, TRBJ1-2 and TRBJ2-5.

To note about this clonotype: The antigen is not known.

Germline loops: CDR1 SGHTA, CDR2 FQGNSA. Trimming took 3 bases from V and 7 from J, leaving 16 bases between them. The CDR3 runs 14 residues. Time point given: newly diagnosed GD, antithyroid drugs for less than 3 months. PBMCs were the source of the RNA used for TCR sequencing. Staff drew about 8.9 milliliters of peripheral blood into EDTA tubes. Arm-PCR of CDR3 regions and iRepertoire HTBI primers were the basis on which TCR beta libraries were built. TCRdb recomputed calls from the multiplex PCR reads with MiXCR, one row per CDR3 protein. This sample carries some 400,000 distinct CDR3 sequences, about 16% of them seen once, and the ten largest clones take around 15%. These same records also appear under a second study, on T cells in Graves' hyperthyroidism and ophthalmopathy.

The sequence came from a woman aged 25 to 39 with Graves disease. Source: peripheral blood mononuclear cells (PBMCs), taken at new diagnosis, from a patient treated with antithyroid drugs. V is TRBV7-2 and J is TRBJ2-7, with a weak D call TRBD1 (6 bases). The CDR3 here is CASSLKRTVGEQYF. The CDR3, as DNA: TGTGCCAGCAGCTTGAAGAGGACAGTGGGGGAGCAGTACTTC.